A single sample is the source of the 23 T cell receptor beta chains below, sequenced in a study of T-cell memory formation after mild COVID-19 (dated by TCRdb to the early 2020s). The library was generated by 5' RACE. Sequenced using an Illumina NovaSeq 6000. Clones were called with MiXCR by TCRdb after fastp trimmed the public reads at Q25, and only in-frame beta chains were retained. Rows matching on CDR3 protein sequence are summarized as one entry with the most common DNA and genes. The sample table shows over 450,000 distinct CDR3 sequences, and 20% are seen once. Together, the top ten hold around 13% of the sample. The specimen was PBMCs or a T cell subset sorted from them (not recorded which). Receptors originate from an adult woman who had mild COVID-19 (a few samples of this study predate the infection). The sample titles of this study are shuffled in the database, so cell type and time point are left out; the donor was told from shared clones.

This clonotype was seen only a few times. The V gene is TRBV2, the J gene TRBJ1-2, with 11 nucleotides matching TRBD1. V shed 6 bases and J 12 bases; nucleotides not matched to a gene: 3. CDR3 length equals 11 residues. Germline V gives CDR1 SNHLY, CDR2 FYNNEI. CDR3: CASRGQGENTF. The DNA of the CDR3 is TGTGCCAGCAGGGGACAGGGGGAAAACACCTTC.

The chain employs TRBV6-5 and TRBJ1-2; TRBD1 is a possible D gene (5 bases). The germline V and J ends were trimmed by 0 bases and 5 bases, with 13 bases remaining between them. Germline CDR1 MNHEY, CDR2 SVGAGI. The CDR3 contains 15 residues. In DNA, the CDR3 is TGTGCCAGCAGTTACTCGGACACCCTTGGGTATGGCTACACCTTC. It is translated as CASSYSDTLGYGYTF.

This clonotype has a handful of counts. The chain uses TRBV5-6 and TRBJ2-5, with 14 nucleotides matching TRBD2. The V and J ends lost 1 base and 2 bases, in that order; junction bases with no gene match: 4. The V gene's germline CDR1 is SGHDT and CDR2 YYEEEE. This CDR3 is built from 17 residues. CDR3 residues: CASSLRLAGGRQETQYF. The CDR3 coding sequence is TGTGCCAGCAGCTTGAGACTAGCGGGGGGGAGGCAAGAGACCCAGTACTTC.

The CDR3 nucleotides are TGTGCCAGCAGCCAAGTCACTCGGGGTGAGCAGTTCTTC. Protein: CASSQVTRGEQFF. The rearrangement joins TRBV14 to TRBJ2-1; perhaps TRBD2 as D (5 bases). CDR3 length: 13 residues. Per germline, CDR1 SGHDN and CDR2 FVKESK. Trimming removed 1 base at V and 9 bases at J, with 10 bases between.

About this clonotype itself: A much larger clone lies a single base off, so this may be a read error. This rearrangement joins TRBV7-2 to TRBJ1-5; the match to TRBD1 covers 7 bases. V dropped 1 base and J dropped 4; count of bases not matched to a gene: 4. CDR1 SGHTA and CDR2 FQGNSA come from the germline V gene. The CDR3 length is 15 residues. The CDR3 DNA follows: TGTGCCAGCAGCTTAGTGGGCAGGGGGAATCAGCCCCAGCATTTT. Amino acids: CASSLVGRGNQPQHF.

This clonotype was found a few times. The chain joins TRBV24-1 to TRBJ1-1, with no clear D. CDR3 length: 12 amino acids. Trimming took 3 bases from V and 4 from J, leaving 5 bases between them. Germline values: CDR1 KGHDR, CDR2 SFDVKD. The CDR3 sequence is CATSDAGTEAFF. DNA for the CDR3: TGTGCCACCAGTGATGCCGGCACTGAAGCTTTCTTT.

This clonotype was detected a few times. The chain is built from TRBV18 and TRBJ2-7; 9 bases align to TRBD1. Germline CDR1 is KGHSH and CDR2 is LQKENI. The V and J ends lost 8 bases and 2 bases, in that order; junction bases with no gene match: 10. This CDR3 comprises 15 residues. CDR3 DNA sequence: TGTGCCAGCACTTCGAGGACAGGGGCGCCCTACGAGCAGTACTTC. Amino acid sequence: CASTSRTGAPYEQYF. The full variable domain, completed using reference TRBV18 and TRBJ2-7, is NAGVMQNPRHLVRRRGQEARLRCSPMKGHSHVYWYRQLPEEGLKFMVYLQKENIIDESGMPKERFSAEFPKEGPSILRIQQVVRGDSAAYFCASTSRTGAPYEQYFGPGTRLTVT.

This chain connects TRBV4-2 to TRBJ1-2; D remains unclear. There are 14 residues in the CDR3. Trimming took 5 bases from V and 6 from J, leaving 16 bases between them. CDR1 and CDR2 from the germline V gene are LGHNA and YNFKEQ. The CDR3 loop reads CASSSRQQRDGYTF. The CDR3 region has the DNA TGTGCCAGCAGCTCCCGGCAACAAAGGGATGGCTACACCTTC.

This clonotype was seen only a few times. V is TRBV6-6 and J is TRBJ2-7; maybe TRBD1 (5 bases). From germline, CDR1 is MNHNY and CDR2 SVGAGI (reference sequence). This CDR3 has 13 amino acids. Trimming pared 0 bases from V and 7 bases from J, leaving 10 bases between. For the CDR3, the DNA is TGTGCCAGCAGTTACTCCGCAGGGTCAGAGCAGTACTTC. Encoded protein: CASSYSAGSEQYF.

This clonotype was detected many times. V and J are TRBV15 and TRBJ2-3; 7 bases map to TRBD2. V was clipped by 0 bases and J by 5 bases; unmatched bases: 5. There are 15 residues in the CDR3. Looked up from germline, CDR1 is LNHNV and CDR2 is YYDKDF (reference sequence). Here the CDR3 DNA reads TGTGCCACCAGCAGAGAGGCGGGAGTCAGAGATACGCAGTATTTT. Protein sequence: CATSREAGVRDTQYF. The variable domain in full, completed from reference TRBV15 and TRBJ2-3, reads DAMVIQNPRYQVTQFGKPVTLSCSQTLNHNVMYWYQQKSSQAPKLLFHYYDKDFNNEADTPDNFQSRRPNTSFCFLDIRSPGLGDTAMYLCATSREAGVRDTQYFGPGTRLTVL.

This clonotype was seen a few times. The chain couples TRBV20-1 to TRBJ1-6, with 7 bases that match TRBD1. CDR3 length equals 18 residues. The V segment lost 3 bases and the J segment 0 bases; nucleotides outside the gene matches: 11. Germline lookup yields CDR1 DFQATT and CDR2 SNEGSKA (reference sequence). CDR3 nucleotide sequence: TGCAGTGCTAGGAAACCGGGACAGTCTAGCTCCTATAATTCACCCCTCCACTTT. It translates to CSARKPGQSSSYNSPLHF.

The V call is TRBV7-2, the J call TRBJ1-1, with no clear D. V lost 3 bases and J 11 bases, leaving 13 bases between the germline ends. Per the germline V gene, CDR1 is SGHTA and CDR2 is FQGNSA. CDR3 size: 12 residues. The CDR3, as DNA: TGTGCCAGCAGCTTCGGGATCCTAAAGGCTTTCTTT. Translation gives CASSFGILKAFF.

This clonotype was counted ten times or more. The rearrangement links TRBV20-1 to TRBJ2-2; 7 bases align to TRBD2. Trimming took 5 bases from V and 3 from J; bases not matched to a gene: 15. The CDR3 has 17 amino acids. The germline V gene has CDR1 DFQATT and CDR2 SNEGSKA (reference sequence). The CDR3, as DNA: TGCAGTGCTCCCTTGAGGAGCGGGGTAGGGGACACCGGGGAGCTGTTTTTT. Translated: CSAPLRSGVGDTGELFF.

CDR3 nucleotide sequence: TGTGCCACCAGTGTCACTAGCGGGATCTACAATGAGCAGTTCTTC. As protein: CATSVTSGIYNEQFF. The gene calls are TRBV24-1 and TRBJ2-1, with 10 bases matching TRBD2. Germline V gene lookup returns CDR1 KGHDR and CDR2 SFDVKD. The CDR3 length is 15 residues. With 5 bases clipped from V and 3 bases from J, the junction kept 3 bases outside the gene matches.

The chain joins TRBV5-1 to TRBJ1-2; D gene ambiguous. The CDR3 loop spans 15 amino acids. CDR1 is SGHRS and CDR2 is YFSETQ in the germline V gene. V gave up 5 bases and J gave up 0 bases, with 14 bases separating them. The CDR3 DNA is TGCGCCAGCAGACCGCAGGTGGAAGCTAACTATGGCTACACCTTC. As protein: CASRPQVEANYGYTF.

The V and J genes are TRBV5-1 and TRBJ2-1; no firm D call. V lost 2 bases to trimming and J lost 7 bases, with 7 bases between them. This CDR3 region has 12 residues. Germline V gene sequence: CDR1 SGHRS, CDR2 YFSETQ. Here the CDR3 reads CASSFLENEQFF. In nucleotides, the CDR3 is TGCGCCAGCAGCTTTCTAGAAAATGAGCAGTTCTTC.

The chain has TRBV9 and TRBJ1-1, with 10 bases lining up with TRBD1. From germline, CDR1 is SGDLS and CDR2 YYNGEE. This CDR3 is 18 amino acids long. The V gene end was trimmed by 2 bases and the J gene end by 6 bases; junction bases not matched to a gene: 16. CDR3 amino acids: CASSVYSTLGQGDSEAFF. In nucleotides, the CDR3 is TGTGCCAGCAGCGTTTACTCGACCTTAGGACAGGGGGATTCTGAAGCTTTCTTT. The whole variable domain, filled in from reference TRBV9 and TRBJ1-1, reads DSGVTQTPKHLITATGQRVTLRCSPRSGDLSVYWYQQSLDQGLQFLIQYYNGEERAKGNILERFSAQQFPDLHSELNLSSLELGDSALYFCASSVYSTLGQGDSEAFFGQGTRLTVV.

This clonotype occurred a few times. This chain links TRBV7-9 with TRBJ1-1, with 7 bases lining up with TRBD1. Germline CDR1 SEHNR, CDR2 FQNEAQ (reference sequence). The length of the CDR3 is 14 residues. V lost 5 bases, J lost 6 bases, and 9 bases stayed unmatched. The chain's CDR3 is CASSRRTGEAEAFF. CDR3 coding DNA: TGTGCCAGCAGCCGCAGAACAGGGGAGGCTGAAGCTTTCTTT.

This clonotype was observed a few times. The chain recombines TRBV5-1 with TRBJ2-7; the match to TRBD1 covers 8 bases. V trimming: 4 bases; J trimming: 3 bases; junction bases outside the gene matches: 12. CDR1 and CDR2 from the germline V gene are SGHRS and YFSETQ. This CDR3 spans 16 amino acids. This chain's CDR3 is CASSTTPGQEYYEQYF. CDR3 bases: TGCGCCAGCAGCACGACCCCGGGACAGGAATACTACGAGCAGTACTTC.

This chain uses TRBV27 with TRBJ1-6; 7 nucleotides agree with TRBD1. The CDR3 sequence is 15 residues long. Losses at the gene ends were 10 bases for V and 0 bases for J; bases not matched to a gene: 6. Germline V lookup: CDR1 MNHEY, CDR2 SMNVEV (reference sequence). CDR3 bases: TGTGCCACCAGGGGGGGAAGCTCCTATAATTCACCCCTCCACTTT. It yields the protein CATRGGSSYNSPLHF.

Only a few counts were recorded for this clonotype. The chain has TRBV12-3 or TRBV12-4 and TRBJ1-2; 9 bases are shared with TRBD1. Trimming removed 6 bases from V and 8 bases from J; junction bases left unmatched: 10. The CDR3 has 14 residues. CDR3 amino acids: CASRKGQGITGYTF. The CDR3, as DNA: TGTGCCAGCAGAAAGGGACAGGGAATAACGGGCTACACCTTC.

This clonotype was found a few times. The chain employs TRBV11-2 and TRBJ2-1, with D possibly TRBD2 on 5 matching bases. There are 16 residues in the CDR3. V lost 5 bases to trimming and J lost 5 bases, with 19 bases between them. Per germline, CDR1 SGHAT and CDR2 FQNNGV. The CDR3 DNA is TGTGCCAGCAGCGCCCAACGGGCTAGCAGCAACAATGAGCAGTTCTTC. This translates into CASSAQRASSNNEQFF.

The genes are TRBV5-1 and TRBJ2-7, with D possibly being TRBD1 or TRBD2 (5 bases each). V lost 1 base and J lost 9, with 17 bases in between. CDR3 length: 14 residues. Germline CDR1 is SGHRS and CDR2 is YFSETQ. The CDR3 sequence: CASSLKTPGGTQYF. The CDR3 coding sequence is TGCGCCAGCAGCTTGAAGACCCCAGGTGGGACGCAGTACTTC.